Reported below is one T cell receptor (beta chain). TCRdb reanalysed the RT-PCR reads using MiXCR and keeps one entry per CDR3 protein. The sample yields fewer than 75,000 distinct CDR3 sequences, about an eighth seen once. These data originate in a study of patients and donors after allogeneic stem cell transplantation. The sequencing input was blood, either unsorted or a sorted T cell fraction (not recorded which). The receptor was derived from a human donor who was either an allogeneic HSCT recipient or a stem cell or donor lymphocyte infusion donor (not recorded which). It is not recorded whose cells these are; they may come from a transplant donor.

The DNA of the CDR3 is TGTGCCAGCAGCGCGGCAGATACGCAGTATTTT. This gives the protein CASSAADTQYF. The chain links TRBV7-2 to TRBJ2-3; D ambiguous. The CDR3 contains 11 residues. CDR1 is SGHTA and CDR2 is FQGNSA in the germline V gene. Between the trimmed V and J ends, which lost 5 bases and 4 bases, there was a span of 4 bases.